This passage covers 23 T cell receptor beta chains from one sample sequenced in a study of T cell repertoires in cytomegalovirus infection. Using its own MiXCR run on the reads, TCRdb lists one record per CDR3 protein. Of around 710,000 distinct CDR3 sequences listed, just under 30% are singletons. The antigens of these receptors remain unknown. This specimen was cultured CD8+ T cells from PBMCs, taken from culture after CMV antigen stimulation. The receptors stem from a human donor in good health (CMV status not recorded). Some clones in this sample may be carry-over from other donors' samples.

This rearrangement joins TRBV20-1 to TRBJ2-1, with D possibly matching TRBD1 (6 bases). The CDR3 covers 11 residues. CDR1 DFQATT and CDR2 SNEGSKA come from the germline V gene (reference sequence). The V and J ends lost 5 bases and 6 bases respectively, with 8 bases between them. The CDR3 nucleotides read TGCAGTGCTCTACAGGGCAATGAGCAGTTCTTC. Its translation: CSALQGNEQFF.

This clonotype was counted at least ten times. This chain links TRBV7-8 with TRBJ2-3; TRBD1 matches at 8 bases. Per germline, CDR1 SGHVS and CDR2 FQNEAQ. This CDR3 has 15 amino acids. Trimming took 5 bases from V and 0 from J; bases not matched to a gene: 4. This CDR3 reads CASSLRGRSTDTQYF. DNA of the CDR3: TGTGCCAGCAGCCTCAGGGGGCGGAGCACAGATACGCAGTATTTT.

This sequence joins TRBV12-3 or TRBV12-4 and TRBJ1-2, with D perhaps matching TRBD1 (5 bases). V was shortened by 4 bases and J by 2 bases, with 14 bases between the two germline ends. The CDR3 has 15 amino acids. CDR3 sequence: CASSSSGGTNYGYTF. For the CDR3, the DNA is TGTGCCAGCAGTTCCTCGGGGGGGACCAACTATGGCTACACCTTC.

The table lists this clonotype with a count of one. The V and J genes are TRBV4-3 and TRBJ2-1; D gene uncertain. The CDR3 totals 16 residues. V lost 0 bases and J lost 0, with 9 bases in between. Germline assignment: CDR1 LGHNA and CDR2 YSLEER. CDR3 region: CASSQDLLLSYNEQFF. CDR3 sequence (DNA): TGCGCCAGCAGCCAAGACCTGCTCCTCTCCTACAATGAGCAGTTCTTC.

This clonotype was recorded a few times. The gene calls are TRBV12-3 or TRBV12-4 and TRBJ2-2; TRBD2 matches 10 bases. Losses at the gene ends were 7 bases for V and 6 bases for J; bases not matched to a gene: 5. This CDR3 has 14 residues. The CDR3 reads CASNPTSGPGELFF. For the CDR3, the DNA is TGTGCCAGCAACCCGACTAGCGGGCCCGGGGAGCTGTTTTTT.

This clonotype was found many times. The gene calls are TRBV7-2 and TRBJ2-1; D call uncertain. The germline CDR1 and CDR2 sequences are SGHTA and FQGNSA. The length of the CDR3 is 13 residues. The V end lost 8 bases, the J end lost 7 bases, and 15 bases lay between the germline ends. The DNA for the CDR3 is TGTGCCAGCCCTTTTAGAAGGGTGAATGAGCAGTTCTTC. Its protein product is CASPFRRVNEQFF. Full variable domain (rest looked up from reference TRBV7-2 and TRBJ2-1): GAGVSQSPSNKVTEKGKDVELRCDPISGHTALYWYRQSLGQGLEFLIYFQGNSAPDKSGLPSDRFSAERTGGSVSTLTIQRTQQEDSAVYLCASPFRRVNEQFFGPGTRLTVL.

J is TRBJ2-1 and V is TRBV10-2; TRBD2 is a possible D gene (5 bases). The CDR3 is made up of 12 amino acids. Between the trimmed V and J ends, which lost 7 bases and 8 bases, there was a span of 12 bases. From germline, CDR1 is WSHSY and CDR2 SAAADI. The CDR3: CASTPGSYEQFF. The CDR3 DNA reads TGCGCCAGCACCCCGGGGAGTTATGAGCAGTTCTTC.

CDR3 amino acids: CASSQVEDTIYF. Written as DNA, the CDR3 is TGTGCCAGCAGCCAAGTTGAGGACACCATATATTTT. V is TRBV14 and J is TRBJ1-3; D is unclear. The V gene's germline CDR1 is SGHDN and CDR2 FVKESK. The CDR3 extends over 12 amino acids. V was trimmed by 1 base and J by 8 bases, leaving 6 bases between them.

The CDR3 DNA sequence: TGTGCTAGTGGTTTTAGCAACAGGGAAAATGAGCAGTTCTTC. Protein sequence: CASGFSNRENEQFF. The rearrangement uses TRBV12-5 and TRBJ2-1, with a weak D call TRBD1 (6 bases). The CDR3 is 14 amino acids. The germline V and J ends were trimmed by 3 bases and 7 bases, with 13 bases remaining between them. The germline gives CDR1 LGHNT, CDR2 FRNRAP.

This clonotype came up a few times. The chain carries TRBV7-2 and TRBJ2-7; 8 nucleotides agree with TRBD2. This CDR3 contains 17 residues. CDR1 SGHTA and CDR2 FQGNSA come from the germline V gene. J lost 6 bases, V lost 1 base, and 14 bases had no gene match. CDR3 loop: CASSLGAARGAGSEQYF. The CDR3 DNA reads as TGTGCCAGCAGCTTAGGAGCGGCGCGGGGGGCGGGGTCCGAGCAGTACTTC.

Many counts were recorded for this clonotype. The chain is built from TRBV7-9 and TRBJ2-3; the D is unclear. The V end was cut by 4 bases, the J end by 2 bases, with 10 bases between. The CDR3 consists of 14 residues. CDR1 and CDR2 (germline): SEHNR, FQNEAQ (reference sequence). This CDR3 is CASSSNSYTDTQYF. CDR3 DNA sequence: TGTGCCAGCAGCTCCAACTCCTACACAGATACGCAGTATTTT.

The CDR3 reads CASSQRGRSYNSPLHF. CDR3 DNA sequence: TGCGCCAGCAGCCAAAGGGGAAGGTCCTATAATTCACCCCTCCACTTT. This chain connects TRBV4-3 to TRBJ1-6; a weak D match, TRBD1 (5 bases). Germline V gene sequence: CDR1 LGHNA, CDR2 YSLEER. This CDR3 region has 16 residues. Between the trimmed V and J ends, which lost 2 bases and 1 base, there was a span of 9 bases.

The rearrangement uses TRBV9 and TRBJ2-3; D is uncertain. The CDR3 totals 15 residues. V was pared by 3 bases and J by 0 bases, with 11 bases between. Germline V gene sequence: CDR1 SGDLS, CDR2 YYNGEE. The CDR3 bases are TGTGCCAGCAGCGACCTAGGAACGAGCACAGATACGCAGTATTTT. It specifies CASSDLGTSTDTQYF.

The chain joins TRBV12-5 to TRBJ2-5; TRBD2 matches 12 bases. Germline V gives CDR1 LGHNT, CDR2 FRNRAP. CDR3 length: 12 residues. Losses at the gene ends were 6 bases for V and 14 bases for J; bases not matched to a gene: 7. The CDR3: CASGRTSGALYF. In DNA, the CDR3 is TGTGCTAGTGGACGGACTAGCGGGGCCCTATACTTC.

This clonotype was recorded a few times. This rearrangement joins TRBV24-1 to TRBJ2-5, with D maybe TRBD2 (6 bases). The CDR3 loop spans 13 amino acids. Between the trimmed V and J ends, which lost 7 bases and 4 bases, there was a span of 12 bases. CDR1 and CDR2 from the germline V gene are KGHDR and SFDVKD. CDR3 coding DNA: TGTGCCACCAGGCAGGCCGGGGGAGAGACCCAGTACTTC. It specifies CATRQAGGETQYF.

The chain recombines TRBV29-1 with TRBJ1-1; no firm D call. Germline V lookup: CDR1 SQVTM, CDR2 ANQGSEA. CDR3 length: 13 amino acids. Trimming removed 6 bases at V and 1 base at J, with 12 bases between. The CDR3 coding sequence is TGCAGCGTAGAGGCCTTGGGGAACACTGAAGCTTTCTTT. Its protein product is CSVEALGNTEAFF.

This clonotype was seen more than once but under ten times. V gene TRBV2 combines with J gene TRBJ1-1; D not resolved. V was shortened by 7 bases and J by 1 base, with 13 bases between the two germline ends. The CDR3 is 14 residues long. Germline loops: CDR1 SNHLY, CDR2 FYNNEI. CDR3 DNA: TGTGCCAGCAAAGGGTCAGGTTGGAACACTGAAGCTTTCTTT. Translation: CASKGSGWNTEAFF.

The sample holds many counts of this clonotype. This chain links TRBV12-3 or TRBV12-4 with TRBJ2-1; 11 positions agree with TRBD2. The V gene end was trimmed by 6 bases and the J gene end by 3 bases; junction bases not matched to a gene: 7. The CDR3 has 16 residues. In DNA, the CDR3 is TGTGCCAGCAGGACTCTAGCGGGGGGTTTCTACAATGAGCAGTTCTTC. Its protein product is CASRTLAGGFYNEQFF.

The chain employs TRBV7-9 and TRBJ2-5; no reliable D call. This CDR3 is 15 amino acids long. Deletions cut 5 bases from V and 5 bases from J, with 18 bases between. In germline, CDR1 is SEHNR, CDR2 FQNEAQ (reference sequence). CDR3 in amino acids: CASSPWTHSVETQYF. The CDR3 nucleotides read TGTGCCAGCAGCCCGTGGACCCACTCCGTCGAGACCCAGTACTTC.

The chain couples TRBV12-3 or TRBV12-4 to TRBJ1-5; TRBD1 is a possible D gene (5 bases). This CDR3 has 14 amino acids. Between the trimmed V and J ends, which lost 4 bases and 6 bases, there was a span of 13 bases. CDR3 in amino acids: CASSWDPTPQPQHF. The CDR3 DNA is TGTGCCAGCAGTTGGGACCCGACCCCTCAGCCCCAGCATTTT.

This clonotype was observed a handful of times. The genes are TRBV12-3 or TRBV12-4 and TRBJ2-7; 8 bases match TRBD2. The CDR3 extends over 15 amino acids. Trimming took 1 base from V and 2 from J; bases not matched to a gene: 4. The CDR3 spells CASSLVRGAPYEQYF. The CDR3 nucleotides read TGTGCCAGCAGTTTAGTGCGGGGGGCCCCCTACGAGCAGTACTTC.

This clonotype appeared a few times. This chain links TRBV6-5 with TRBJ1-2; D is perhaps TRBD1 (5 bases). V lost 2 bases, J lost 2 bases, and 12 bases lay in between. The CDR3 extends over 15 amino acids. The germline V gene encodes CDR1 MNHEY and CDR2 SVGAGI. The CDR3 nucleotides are TGTGCCAGCAGTTACGATGGGACGGTCAACTATGGCTACACCTTC. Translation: CASSYDGTVNYGYTF.

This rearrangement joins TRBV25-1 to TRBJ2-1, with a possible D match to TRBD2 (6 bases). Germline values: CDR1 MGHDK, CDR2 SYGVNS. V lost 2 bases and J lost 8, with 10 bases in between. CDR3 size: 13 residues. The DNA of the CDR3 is TGTGCCAGCAGTGAACGGACTATCGATGAGCAGTTCTTC. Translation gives CASSERTIDEQFF.